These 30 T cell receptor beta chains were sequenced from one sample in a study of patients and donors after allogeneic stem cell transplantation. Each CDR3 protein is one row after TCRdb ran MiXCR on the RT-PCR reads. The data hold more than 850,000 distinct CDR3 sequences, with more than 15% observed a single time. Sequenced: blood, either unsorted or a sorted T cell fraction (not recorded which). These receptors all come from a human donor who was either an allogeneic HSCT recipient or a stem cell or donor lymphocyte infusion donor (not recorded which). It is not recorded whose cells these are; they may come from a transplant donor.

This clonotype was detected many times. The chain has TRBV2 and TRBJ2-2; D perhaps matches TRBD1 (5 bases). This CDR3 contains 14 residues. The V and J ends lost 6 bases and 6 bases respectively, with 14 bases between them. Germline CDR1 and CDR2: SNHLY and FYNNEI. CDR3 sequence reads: CASRLDTEAGELFF. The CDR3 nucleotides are TGTGCCAGCAGGCTGGACACAGAGGCCGGGGAGCTGTTTTTT.

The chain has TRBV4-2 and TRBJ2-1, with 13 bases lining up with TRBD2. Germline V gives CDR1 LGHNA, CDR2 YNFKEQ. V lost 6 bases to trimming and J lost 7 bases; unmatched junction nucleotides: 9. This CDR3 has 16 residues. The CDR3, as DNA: TGTGCCAGCAGGCCAACTAGCGGGGGGGCGTGGAATGAGCAGTTCTTC. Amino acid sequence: CASRPTSGGAWNEQFF.

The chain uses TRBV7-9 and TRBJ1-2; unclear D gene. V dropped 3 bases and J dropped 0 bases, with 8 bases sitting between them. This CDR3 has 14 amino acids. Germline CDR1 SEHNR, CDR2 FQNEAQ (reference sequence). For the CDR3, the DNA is TGTGCCAGCAGCTTTGAACGGGCTAACTATGGCTACACCTTC. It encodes CASSFERANYGYTF.

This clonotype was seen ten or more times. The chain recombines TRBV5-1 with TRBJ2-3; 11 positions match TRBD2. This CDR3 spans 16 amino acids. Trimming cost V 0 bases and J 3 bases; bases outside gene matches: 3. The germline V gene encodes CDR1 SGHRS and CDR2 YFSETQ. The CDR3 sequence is CASSLDSGGATDTQYF. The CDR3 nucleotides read TGCGCCAGCAGCTTGGATAGCGGGGGGGCTACAGATACGCAGTATTTT.

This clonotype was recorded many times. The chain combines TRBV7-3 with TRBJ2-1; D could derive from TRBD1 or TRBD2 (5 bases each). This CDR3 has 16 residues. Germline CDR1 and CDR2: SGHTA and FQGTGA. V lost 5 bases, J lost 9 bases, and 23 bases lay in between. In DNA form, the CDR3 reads TGTGCCAGCAGCAAATACGGGACCCGAGGGTTATCTGAGCAGTTCTTC. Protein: CASSKYGTRGLSEQFF.

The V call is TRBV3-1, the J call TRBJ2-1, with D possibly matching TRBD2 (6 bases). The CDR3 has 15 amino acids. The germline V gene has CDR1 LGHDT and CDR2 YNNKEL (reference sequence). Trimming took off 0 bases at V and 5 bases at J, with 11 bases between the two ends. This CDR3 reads CASSQDRGNNNEQFF. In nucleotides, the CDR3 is TGTGCCAGCAGCCAAGATCGCGGGAATAACAATGAGCAGTTCTTC.

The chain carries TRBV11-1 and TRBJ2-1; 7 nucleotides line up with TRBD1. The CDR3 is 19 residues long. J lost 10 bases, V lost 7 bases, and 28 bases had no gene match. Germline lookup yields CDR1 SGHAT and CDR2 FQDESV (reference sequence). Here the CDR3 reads CASTPFPGLATGQSKEQFF. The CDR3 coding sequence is TGTGCCAGCACCCCCTTTCCCGGCCTGGCGACGGGACAGTCCAAGGAGCAGTTCTTC.

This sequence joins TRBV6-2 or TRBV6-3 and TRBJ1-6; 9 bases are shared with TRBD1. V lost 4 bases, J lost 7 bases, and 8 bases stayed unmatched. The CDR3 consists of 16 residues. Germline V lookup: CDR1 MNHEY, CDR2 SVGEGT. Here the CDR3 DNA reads TGTGCCAGCAGTTTCTCCGGGACAGGGAAGAATTCACCCCTCCACTTT. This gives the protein CASSFSGTGKNSPLHF.

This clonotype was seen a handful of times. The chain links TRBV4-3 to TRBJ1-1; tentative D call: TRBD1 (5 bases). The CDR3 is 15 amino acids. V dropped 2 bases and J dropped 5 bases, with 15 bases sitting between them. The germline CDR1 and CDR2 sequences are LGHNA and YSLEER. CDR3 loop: CASSQQPQGRTEAFF. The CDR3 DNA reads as TGCGCCAGCAGCCAACAGCCGCAGGGTAGGACTGAAGCTTTCTTT.

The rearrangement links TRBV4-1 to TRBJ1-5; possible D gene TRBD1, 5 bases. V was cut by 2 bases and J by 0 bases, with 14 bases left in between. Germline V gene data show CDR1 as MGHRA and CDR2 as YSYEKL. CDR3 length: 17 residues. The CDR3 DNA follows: TGCGCCAGCAGCCAAAAAGGGGAGGGGTATAGCAATCAGCCCCAGCATTTT. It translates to CASSQKGEGYSNQPQHF.

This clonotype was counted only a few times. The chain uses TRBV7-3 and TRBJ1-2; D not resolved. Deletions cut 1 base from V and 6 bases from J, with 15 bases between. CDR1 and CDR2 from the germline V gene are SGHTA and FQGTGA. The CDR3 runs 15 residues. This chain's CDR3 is CASSLIAGLRDGYTF. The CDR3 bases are TGTGCCAGCAGCTTAATCGCGGGCCTGCGGGATGGCTACACCTTC. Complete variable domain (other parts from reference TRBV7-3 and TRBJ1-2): GAGVSQTPSNKVTEKGKYVELRCDPISGHTALYWYRQSLGQGPEFLIYFQGTGAADDSGLPNDRFFAVRPEGSVSTLKIQRTERGDSAVYLCASSLIAGLRDGYTFGSGTRLTVV.

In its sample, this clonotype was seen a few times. The CDR3 sequence: CASSVTTYNSPLHF. As DNA, the CDR3 is TGTGCCAGCAGCGTAACGACTTATAATTCACCCCTCCACTTT. This sequence joins TRBV9 and TRBJ1-6, with no clear D. Per the germline V gene, CDR1 is SGDLS and CDR2 is YYNGEE. V lost 1 base to trimming and J lost 4 bases, with 6 bases between them. The CDR3 totals 14 residues.

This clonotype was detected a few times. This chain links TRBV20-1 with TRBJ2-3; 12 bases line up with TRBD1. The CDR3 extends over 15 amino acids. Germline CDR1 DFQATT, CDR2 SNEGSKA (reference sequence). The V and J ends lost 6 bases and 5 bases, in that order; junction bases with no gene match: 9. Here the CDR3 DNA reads TGCAGTGCATGGCCGGGACAGGGGGCTGTAGATACGCAGTATTTT. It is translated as CSAWPGQGAVDTQYF.

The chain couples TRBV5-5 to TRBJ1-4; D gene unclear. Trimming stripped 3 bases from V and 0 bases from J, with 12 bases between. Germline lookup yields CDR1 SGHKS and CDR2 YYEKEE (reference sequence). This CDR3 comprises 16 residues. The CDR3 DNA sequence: TGTGCCAGCAGCTATTCAGTAAAGACAACTAATGAAAAACTGTTTTTT. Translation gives CASSYSVKTTNEKLFF.

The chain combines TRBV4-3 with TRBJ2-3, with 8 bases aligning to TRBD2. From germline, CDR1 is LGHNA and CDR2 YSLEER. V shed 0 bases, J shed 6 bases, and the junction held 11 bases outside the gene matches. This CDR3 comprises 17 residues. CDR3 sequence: CASSQEGPGGALDTQYF. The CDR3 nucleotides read TGCGCCAGCAGCCAAGAGGGCCCGGGGGGGGCGTTGGATACGCAGTATTTT.

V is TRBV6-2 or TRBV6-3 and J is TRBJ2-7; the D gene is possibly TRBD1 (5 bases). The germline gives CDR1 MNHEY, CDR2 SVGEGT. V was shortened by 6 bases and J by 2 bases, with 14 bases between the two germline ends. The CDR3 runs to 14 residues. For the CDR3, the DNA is TGTGCCAGCAGGGGGCCGAGACTGGCCTACGAGCAGTACTTC. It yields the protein CASRGPRLAYEQYF.

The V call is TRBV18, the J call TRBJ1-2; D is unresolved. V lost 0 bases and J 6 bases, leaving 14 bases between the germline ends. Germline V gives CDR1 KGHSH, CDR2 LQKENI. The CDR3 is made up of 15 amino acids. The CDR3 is CASSPPSTGTNGYTF. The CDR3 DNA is TGTGCCAGCTCACCACCGAGTACGGGAACTAATGGCTACACCTTC.

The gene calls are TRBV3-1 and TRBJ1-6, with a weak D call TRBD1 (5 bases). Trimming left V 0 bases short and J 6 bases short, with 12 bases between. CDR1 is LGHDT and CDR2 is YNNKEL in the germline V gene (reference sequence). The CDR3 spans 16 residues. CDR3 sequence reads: CASSQDLQAVNSPLHF. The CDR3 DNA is TGTGCCAGCAGCCAAGACTTACAGGCTGTTAATTCACCCCTCCACTTT.

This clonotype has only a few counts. CDR3 sequence reads: CASSTPGQGATEAFF. The CDR3 DNA is TGTGCCAGCAGTACTCCGGGACAGGGAGCAACTGAAGCTTTCTTT. The chain links TRBV27 to TRBJ1-1; 9 bases match TRBD1. Germline-derived CDR1 and CDR2 are MNHEY and SMNVEV (reference sequence). The trim removed 5 bases at V and 5 bases at J, leaving 9 bases unmatched. This CDR3 contains 15 residues.

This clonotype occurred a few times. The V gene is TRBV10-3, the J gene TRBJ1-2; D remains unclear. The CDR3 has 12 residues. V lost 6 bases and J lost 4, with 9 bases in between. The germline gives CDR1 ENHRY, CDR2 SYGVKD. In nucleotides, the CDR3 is TGTGCCATCAGCGTTCAGGCCTATGGCTACACCTTC. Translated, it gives CAISVQAYGYTF.

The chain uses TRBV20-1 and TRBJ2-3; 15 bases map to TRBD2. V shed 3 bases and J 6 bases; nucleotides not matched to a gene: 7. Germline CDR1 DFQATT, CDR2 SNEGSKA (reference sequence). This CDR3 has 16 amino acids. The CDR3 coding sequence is TGCAGTGCTAGCCTTTGGACTAGCGGGGGGGGCGATACGCAGTATTTT. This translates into CSASLWTSGGGDTQYF.

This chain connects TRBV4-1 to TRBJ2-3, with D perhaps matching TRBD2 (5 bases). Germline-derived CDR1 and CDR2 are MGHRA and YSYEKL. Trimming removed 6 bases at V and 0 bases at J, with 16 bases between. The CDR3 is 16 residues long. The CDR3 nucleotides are TGCGCCAGCAGACGGGTGGGAGCACTTAGCACAGATACGCAGTATTTT. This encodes CASRRVGALSTDTQYF.

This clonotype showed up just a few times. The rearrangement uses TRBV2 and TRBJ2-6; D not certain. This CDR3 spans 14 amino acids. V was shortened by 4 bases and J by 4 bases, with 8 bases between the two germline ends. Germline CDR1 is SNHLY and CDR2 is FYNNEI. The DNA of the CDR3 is TGTGCCAGCAGTGTAATGCTGGGGGCCAACGTCCTGACTTTC. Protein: CASSVMLGANVLTF.

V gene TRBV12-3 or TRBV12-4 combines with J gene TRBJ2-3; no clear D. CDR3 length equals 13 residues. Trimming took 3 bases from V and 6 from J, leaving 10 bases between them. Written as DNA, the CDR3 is TGTGCCAGCAGTTTGGCCCCGGCGGATACGCAGTATTTT. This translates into CASSLAPADTQYF.

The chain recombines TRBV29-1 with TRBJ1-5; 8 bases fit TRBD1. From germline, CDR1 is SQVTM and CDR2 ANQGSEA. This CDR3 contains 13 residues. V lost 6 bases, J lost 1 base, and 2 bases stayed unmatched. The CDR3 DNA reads TGCAGCGTAAGGGACAGGAGCAATCAGCCCCAGCATTTT. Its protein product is CSVRDRSNQPQHF.

CDR3 bases: TGTGCCAGCAGCGTGGCCTTACAGCAAGAGACCCAGTACTTC. Its protein product is CASSVALQQETQYF. This chain links TRBV9 with TRBJ2-5; no firm D call. CDR1 is SGDLS, CDR2 YYNGEE, per germline. Trimming shortened V by 2 bases and J by 2 bases, and 10 bases separated the two germline ends. The length of the CDR3 is 14 residues.

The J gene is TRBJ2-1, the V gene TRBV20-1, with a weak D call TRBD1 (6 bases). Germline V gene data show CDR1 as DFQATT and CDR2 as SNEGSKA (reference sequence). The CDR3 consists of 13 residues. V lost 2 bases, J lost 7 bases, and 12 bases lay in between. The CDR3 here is CSARSGQMNEQFF. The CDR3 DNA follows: TGCAGTGCTAGATCAGGACAGATGAATGAGCAGTTCTTC.

This CDR3 reads CASSQIGDRIYGYTF. The CDR3 bases are TGCGCCAGCAGCCAGATCGGGGACAGGATCTATGGCTACACCTTC. V is TRBV4-3 and J is TRBJ1-2; 8 positions match TRBD1. V lost 3 bases to trimming and J lost 4 bases; unmatched junction nucleotides: 7. Germline CDR1 is LGHNA and CDR2 is YSLEER. The CDR3 has 15 residues.

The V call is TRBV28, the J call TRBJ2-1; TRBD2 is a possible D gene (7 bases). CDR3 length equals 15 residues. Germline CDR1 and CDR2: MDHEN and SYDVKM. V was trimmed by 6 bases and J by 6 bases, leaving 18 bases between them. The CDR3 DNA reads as TGTGCCAGCAGACTCCCGGGGGGCGGCTCCAATGAGCAGTTCTTC. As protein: CASRLPGGGSNEQFF.

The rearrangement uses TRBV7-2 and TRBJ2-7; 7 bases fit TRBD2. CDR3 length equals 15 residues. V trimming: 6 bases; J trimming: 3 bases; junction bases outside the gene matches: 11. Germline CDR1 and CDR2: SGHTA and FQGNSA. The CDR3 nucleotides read TGTGCCAGCAGTCCAACCTGGGACTACTTCTACGAGCAGTACTTC. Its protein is CASSPTWDYFYEQYF.